The present TCR beta chain was sequenced within a study of shared clonotypes between healthy human individuals. The study, taken as a whole, reports: Compared with memory subsets, naive subsets generally had larger estimated richness. Generation probabilities were higher for clonotypes shared across all four sorted-subset donors than for unshared ones.

Turning to this clone: Its antigen is not known. Different DNA sequences within this sample yield the same CDR3.

It was CD45RO-negative cells, positively selected for CCR7, that made up naive CD8 cells, with terminally differentiated effector memory CD45RA+ cells excluded. The donors were all Caucasian adults (living in Nashville, Tennessee). Germline V gene data show CDR1 as SGHKS and CDR2 as YYEKEE (reference sequence). The CDR3 is made up of 15 amino acids. Between the trimmed V and J ends, which lost 0 bases and 0 bases, there was a span of 8 bases. Only in-frame clones appear in the TCRdb table, and some are missing; sequencing was by immunoSEQ multiplex PCR. The table lists hundreds of thousands of clones, roughly 98% of them singletons.

The TCR sequence derives from a man aged 30 to 39 in good health. This rearrangement joins TRBV5-5 to TRBJ2-3; D is uncertain. Sequencing input: naive CD8+ T cells sorted from blood. CDR3 nucleotide sequence: TGTGCCAGCAGCTTGGCCGGAAGAAGCACAGATACGCAGTATTTT. Its protein product is CASSLAGRSTDTQYF.